This T cell receptor beta chain was obtained from a study of T-cell reconstitution after alpha-beta-depleted transplantation in children. General study points: Alpha-beta T cells about two months after transplant reportedly derived from several hundred expanded graft clones. T-cell counts and diversity at one year following transplant were attributed mainly to newly produced T cells. Diversity of TCRbeta at day 60 was high in some patients, arising from surviving recipient T cells and thymic progenitors.

Germline lookup yields CDR1 SQVTM and CDR2 ANQGSEA. There are 13 residues in the CDR3. The V end was cut by 6 bases, the J end by 0 bases, with 11 bases between. In this sample, this clonotype turned up many times. Its antigen is not known. The library targeted TCRbeta and was prepared with unique molecular identifiers. TCRdb called the PCR reads again in MiXCR, with one record for every CDR3 protein. Of roughly 490,000 distinct CDR3 sequences in the sample, 9.5% to 12% are singletons; the top ten hold 11% to 15%. The sequencing used PBMCs, mostly from graft donor cells, collected 180 days after TCRalphabeta/CD19-depleted stem cell transplant. The chain carries TRBV29-1 and TRBJ1-1; tentatively, D is TRBD1 (5 bases). This TCR was sampled from a female patient aged 2-9 years who had a stem cell transplant for aplastic anemia, so the T cells may come from the graft donor. CDR3 nucleotides: TGCAGCGTAACCGGACACCTGAACACTGAAGCTTTCTTT. The encoded protein is CSVTGHLNTEAFF.